The rows below give T cell receptor beta chains drawn from one sample of a study of T cell responses to AZD1222 COVID-19 vaccine. The table came from immunoSEQ multiplex PCR; TCRdb's copy has only in-frame clones and leaves some out. The table has 100,000 to 110,000 clones, roughly 89% seen once. The sample in question was peripheral blood, obtained on day 0 of AZD1222 vaccination. Receptor source: an adult in good health. Each CDR3 is given with its conserved first and last residue. A D gene is named only where the DNA matches it firmly. A row's size may be missing; if present it is once, few, many or a size class.

D gene	clone size	V gene	J gene	CDR3 protein	CDR3 DNA
TRBD1	-	TRBV7-9	TRBJ2-2	CASSTGQPTGELFF	TGTGCCAGCAGCACGGGACAGCCGACCGGGGAGCTGTTTTTT
-	-	TRBV9	TRBJ1-2	CASAGGNYGYTF	TGTGCCAGCGCGGGCGGGAACTATGGCTACACCTTC
-	once	TRBV6-5	TRBJ1-2	CASVSGAWGYTF	TGTGCCAGCGTGTCGGGGGCCTGGGGCTACACCTTC
TRBD1	-	TRBV27	TRBJ1-2	CASSTWTGQGYTF	TGTGCCAGCAGTACCTGGACAGGGCAGGGCTACACCTTC
-	-	TRBV11-2	TRBJ2-1	CASSWYNEQFF	TGTGCCAGCAGCTGGTACAATGAGCAGTTCTTC
-	once	TRBV27	TRBJ2-3	CASSLGSPSTDTQYF	TGTGCCAGCAGTTTAGGGAGCCCGAGCACAGATACGCAGTATTTT
-	-	TRBV18	TRBJ1-3	CASSPAKGSGNTIYF	TGTGCCAGCTCACCAGCCAAGGGCTCTGGAAACACCATATATTTT
-	-	TRBV7-3	TRBJ1-5	CASSLQPRLNQPQHF	TGTGCCAGCAGCTTACAGCCGCGCCTCAATCAGCCCCAGCATTTT
-	-	TRBV7-9	TRBJ2-1	CASTQRTVGSTAEQFF	TGTGCCAGCACCCAAAGAACCGTCGGGTCAACGGCTGAGCAGTTCTTC
-	-	TRBV3-1/TRBV3-2	TRBJ2-6	CASSQGGLGSGANVLTF	TGTGCCAGCAGCCAAGGGGGGTTGGGGTCTGGGGCCAACGTCCTGACTTTC
-	-	TRBV5-1	TRBJ2-6	CASSLGLGSGANVLTF	TGCGCCAGCAGCTTGGGATTGGGATCTGGGGCCAACGTCCTGACTTTC
TRBD2	-	TRBV27	TRBJ2-7	CASSSKTSGRVAYEQYF	TGTGCCAGCAGTTCAAAGACTAGCGGGAGGGTAGCCTACGAGCAGTACTTC
-	-	TRBV3-1/TRBV3-2	TRBJ2-1	CATAGNTNEQFF	TGTGCCACCGCGGGGAATACGAATGAGCAGTTCTTC
TRBD1	-	TRBV7-8	TRBJ2-3	CASSLQTGGGTDTQYF	TGTGCCAGCAGCTTGCAGACAGGGGGGGGCACAGATACGCAGTATTTT
-	once	TRBV28	TRBJ2-1	CATTTGSYNEQFF	TGTGCCACCACCACAGGTTCCTACAATGAGCAGTTCTTC
-	few	TRBV6-6	TRBJ1-1	CASNSQRGTEAFF	TGTGCCAGCAACTCTCAGCGGGGCACTGAAGCTTTCTTT
-	-	TRBV14	TRBJ1-1	CASTGVLRGTEAFF	TGTGCCAGCACCGGGGTGCTAAGGGGCACTGAAGCTTTCTTT
-	few	TRBV28	TRBJ2-2	CASSFRSNTGELFF	TGTGCCAGCAGTTTTCGCAGCAACACCGGGGAGCTGTTTTTT
-	once	TRBV19	TRBJ2-2	CASNTGRGVGELFF	TGTGCCAGTAATACAGGGCGCGGGGTCGGGGAGCTGTTTTTT
TRBD1	-	TRBV6-5	TRBJ2-7	CASSLGTGTYEQYF	TGTGCCAGCAGCCTCGGGACAGGGACGTACGAGCAGTACTTC
-	-	TRBV3-1/TRBV3-2	TRBJ1-2	CASSFFTDIRGGYTF	TGTGCCAGCAGCTTCTTTACCGACATTCGTGGTGGCTACACCTTC
-	-	TRBV2	TRBJ1-3	CASRVWVSGNTIYF	TGTGCCAGCAGGGTATGGGTCTCTGGAAACACCATATATTTT
-	-	TRBV24-1	TRBJ2-7	CATQGTLSRLYYEQYF	TGTGCCACCCAAGGGACCCTATCGCGGTTATATTACGAGCAGTACTTC
-	-	TRBV3-1/TRBV3-2	TRBJ2-7	CASSQDRRQQVFF	TGTGCCAGCAGCCAAGATCGTAGACAGCAGGTCTTCTTC
TRBD1	-	TRBV5-1	TRBJ1-3	CASSLGGTAFSGNTIYF	TGCGCCAGCAGCTTGGGAGGGACAGCGTTCTCTGGAAACACCATATATTTT
TRBD1	-	TRBV27	TRBJ1-2	CASSPRTGRRDGYTF	TGTGCCAGCAGTCCAAGGACAGGGCGGCGGGATGGCTACACCTTC